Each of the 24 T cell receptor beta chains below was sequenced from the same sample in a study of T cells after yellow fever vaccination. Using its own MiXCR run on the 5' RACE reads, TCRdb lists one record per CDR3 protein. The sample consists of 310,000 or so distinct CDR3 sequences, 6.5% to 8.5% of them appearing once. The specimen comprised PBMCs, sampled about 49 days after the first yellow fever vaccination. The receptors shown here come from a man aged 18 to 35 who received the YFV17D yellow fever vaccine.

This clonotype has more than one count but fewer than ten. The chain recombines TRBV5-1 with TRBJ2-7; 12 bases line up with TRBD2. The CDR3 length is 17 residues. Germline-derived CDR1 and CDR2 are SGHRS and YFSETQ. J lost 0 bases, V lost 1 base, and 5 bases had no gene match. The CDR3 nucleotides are TGCGCCAGCAGCTTGCGGACTAGCGGGGCCCCCTCCTACGAGCAGTACTTC. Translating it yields CASSLRTSGAPSYEQYF. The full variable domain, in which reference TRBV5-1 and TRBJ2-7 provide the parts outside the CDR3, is KAGVTQTPRYLIKTRGQQVTLSCSPISGHRSVSWYQQTPGQGLQFLFEYFSETQRNKGNFPGRFSGRQFSNSRSEMNVSTLELGDSALYLCASSLRTSGAPSYEQYFGPGTRLTVT.

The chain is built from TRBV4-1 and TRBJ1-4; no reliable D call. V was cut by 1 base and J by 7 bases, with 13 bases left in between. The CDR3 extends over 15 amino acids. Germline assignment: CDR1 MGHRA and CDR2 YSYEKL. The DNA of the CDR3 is TGCGCCAGCAGCCAAGTCGTGCGTGCAGGTGAAAAACTGTTTTTT. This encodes CASSQVVRAGEKLFF.

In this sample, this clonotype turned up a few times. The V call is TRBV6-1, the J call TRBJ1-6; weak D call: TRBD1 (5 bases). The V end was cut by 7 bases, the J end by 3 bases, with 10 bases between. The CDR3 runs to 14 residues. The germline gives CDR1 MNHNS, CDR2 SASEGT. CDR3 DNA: TGTGCCAGCACAGGACACGGCTATAATTCACCCCTCCACTTT. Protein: CASTGHGYNSPLHF.

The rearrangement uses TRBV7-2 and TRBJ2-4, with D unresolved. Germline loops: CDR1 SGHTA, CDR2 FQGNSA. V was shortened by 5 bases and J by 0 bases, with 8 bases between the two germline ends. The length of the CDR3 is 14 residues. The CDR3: CASSETIAKNIQYF. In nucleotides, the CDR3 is TGTGCCAGCAGCGAAACTATAGCCAAAAACATTCAGTACTTC.

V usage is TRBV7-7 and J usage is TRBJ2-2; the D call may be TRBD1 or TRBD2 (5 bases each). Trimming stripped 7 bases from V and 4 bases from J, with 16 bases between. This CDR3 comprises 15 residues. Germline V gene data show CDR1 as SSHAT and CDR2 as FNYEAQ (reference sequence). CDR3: CASTGSGPGTGELFF. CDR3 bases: TGTGCCAGCACAGGGTCGGGGCCGGGCACCGGGGAGCTGTTTTTT.

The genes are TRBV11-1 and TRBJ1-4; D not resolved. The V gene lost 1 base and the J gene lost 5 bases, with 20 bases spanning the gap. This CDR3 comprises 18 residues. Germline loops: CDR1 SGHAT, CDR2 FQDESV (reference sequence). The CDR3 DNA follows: TGTGCCAGCAGCTTAGAGCAACCGGGTCTTTACAACAATGAAAAACTGTTTTTT. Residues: CASSLEQPGLYNNEKLFF.

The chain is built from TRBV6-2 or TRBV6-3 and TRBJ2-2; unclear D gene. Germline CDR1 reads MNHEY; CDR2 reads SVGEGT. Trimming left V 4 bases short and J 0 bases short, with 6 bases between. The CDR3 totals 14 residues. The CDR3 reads CASSFLANTGELFF. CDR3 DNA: TGTGCCAGCAGTTTCCTAGCGAACACCGGGGAGCTGTTTTTT.

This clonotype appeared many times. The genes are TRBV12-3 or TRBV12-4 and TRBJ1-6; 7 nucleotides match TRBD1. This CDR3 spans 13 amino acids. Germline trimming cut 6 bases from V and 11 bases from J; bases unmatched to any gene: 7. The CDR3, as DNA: TGTGCCAGCAGCTCCAGACAGGGAGCACCCCTCCACTTT. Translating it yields CASSSRQGAPLHF.

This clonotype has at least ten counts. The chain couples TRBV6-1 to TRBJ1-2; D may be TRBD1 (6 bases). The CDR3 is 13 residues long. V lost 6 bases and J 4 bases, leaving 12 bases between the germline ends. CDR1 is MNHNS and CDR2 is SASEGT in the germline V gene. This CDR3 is CASSSRDTYGYTF. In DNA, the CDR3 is TGTGCCAGCAGCTCGAGGGACACCTATGGCTACACCTTC.

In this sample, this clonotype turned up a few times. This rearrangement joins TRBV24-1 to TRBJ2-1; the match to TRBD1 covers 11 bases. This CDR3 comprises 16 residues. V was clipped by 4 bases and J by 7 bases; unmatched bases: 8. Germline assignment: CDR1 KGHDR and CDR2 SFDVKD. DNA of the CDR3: TGTGCCACCAGTGACCCCGGGACAGGGGGGCTAAATGAGCAGTTCTTC. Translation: CATSDPGTGGLNEQFF.

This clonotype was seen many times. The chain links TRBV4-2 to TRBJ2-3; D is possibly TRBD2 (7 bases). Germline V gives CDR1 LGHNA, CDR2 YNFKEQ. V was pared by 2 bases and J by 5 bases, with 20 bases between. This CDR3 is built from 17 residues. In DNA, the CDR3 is TGTGCCAGCAGCCAACCAGCCGCCGGGGGGCCAATAGATACGCAGTATTTT. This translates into CASSQPAAGGPIDTQYF.

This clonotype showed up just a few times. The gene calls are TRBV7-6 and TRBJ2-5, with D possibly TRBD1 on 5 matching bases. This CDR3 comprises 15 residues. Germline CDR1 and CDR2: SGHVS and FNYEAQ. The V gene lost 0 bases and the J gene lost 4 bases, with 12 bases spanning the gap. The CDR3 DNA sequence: TGTGCCAGCAGCTTAGCGATAGGGGTGATAGAGACCCAGTACTTC. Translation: CASSLAIGVIETQYF.

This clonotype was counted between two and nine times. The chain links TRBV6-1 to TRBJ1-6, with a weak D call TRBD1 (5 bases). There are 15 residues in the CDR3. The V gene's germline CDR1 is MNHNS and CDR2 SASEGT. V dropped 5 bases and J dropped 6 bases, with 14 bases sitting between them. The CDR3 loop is CASSLFGGINSPLHF. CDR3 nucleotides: TGTGCCAGCAGTCTCTTCGGGGGTATTAATTCACCCCTCCACTTT.

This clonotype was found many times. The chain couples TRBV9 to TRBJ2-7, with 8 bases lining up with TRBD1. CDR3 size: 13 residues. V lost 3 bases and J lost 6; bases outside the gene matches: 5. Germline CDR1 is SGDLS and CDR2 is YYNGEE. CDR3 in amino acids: CASSGNRGIEQYV. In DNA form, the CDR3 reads TGTGCCAGCAGCGGCAACAGGGGGATCGAGCAGTACGTC.

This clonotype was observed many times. In nucleotides, the CDR3 is TGCGCCAGCAGCATCACGGGGGGCGGTTACAATGAGCAGTTCTTC. This translates into CASSITGGGYNEQFF. The chain carries TRBV5-1 and TRBJ2-1, with D possibly matching TRBD2 (7 bases). Germline CDR1 and CDR2: SGHRS and YFSETQ. The V end lost 4 bases, the J end lost 4 bases, and 15 bases lay between the germline ends. CDR3 length: 15 residues. Full variable domain (rest looked up from reference TRBV5-1 and TRBJ2-1): KAGVTQTPRYLIKTRGQQVTLSCSPISGHRSVSWYQQTPGQGLQFLFEYFSETQRNKGNFPGRFSGRQFSNSRSEMNVSTLELGDSALYLCASSITGGGYNEQFFGPGTRLTVL.

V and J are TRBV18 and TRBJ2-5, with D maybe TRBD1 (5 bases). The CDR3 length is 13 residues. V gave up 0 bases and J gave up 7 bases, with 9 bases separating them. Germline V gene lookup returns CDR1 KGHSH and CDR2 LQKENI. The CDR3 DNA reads TGTGCCAGCTCACCACCAGGGGAAGGGACCCAGTACTTC. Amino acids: CASSPPGEGTQYF. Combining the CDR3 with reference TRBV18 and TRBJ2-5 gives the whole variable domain NAGVMQNPRHLVRRRGQEARLRCSPMKGHSHVYWYRQLPEEGLKFMVYLQKENIIDESGMPKERFSAEFPKEGPSILRIQQVVRGDSAAYFCASSPPGEGTQYFGPGTRLLVL.

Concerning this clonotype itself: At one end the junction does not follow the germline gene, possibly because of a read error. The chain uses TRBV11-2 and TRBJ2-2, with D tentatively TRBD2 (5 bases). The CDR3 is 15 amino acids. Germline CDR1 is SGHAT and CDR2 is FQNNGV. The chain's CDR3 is CASSVSLGWTGEQFF. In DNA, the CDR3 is TGTGCCAGCAGCGTATCTTTGGGGTGGACCGGGGAGCAGTTTTTT.

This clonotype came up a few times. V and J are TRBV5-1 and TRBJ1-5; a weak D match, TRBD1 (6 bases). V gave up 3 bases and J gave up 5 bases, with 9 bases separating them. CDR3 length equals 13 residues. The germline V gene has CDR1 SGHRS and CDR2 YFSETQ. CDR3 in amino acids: CASSSGDHQPQHF. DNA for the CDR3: TGCGCCAGCAGCTCAGGGGATCATCAGCCCCAGCATTTT.

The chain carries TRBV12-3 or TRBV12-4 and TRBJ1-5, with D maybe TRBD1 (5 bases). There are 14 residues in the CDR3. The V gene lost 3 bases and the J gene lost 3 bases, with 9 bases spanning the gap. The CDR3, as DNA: TGTGCCAGCAGTTTTATGACAGACAATCAGCCCCAGCATTTT. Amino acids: CASSFMTDNQPQHF.

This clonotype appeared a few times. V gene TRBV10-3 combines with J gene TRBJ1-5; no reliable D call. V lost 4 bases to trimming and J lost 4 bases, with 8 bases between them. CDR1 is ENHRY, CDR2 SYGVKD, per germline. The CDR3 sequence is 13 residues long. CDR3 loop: CAISGAANQPQHF. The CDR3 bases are TGTGCCATCAGTGGGGCAGCTAATCAGCCCCAGCATTTT.

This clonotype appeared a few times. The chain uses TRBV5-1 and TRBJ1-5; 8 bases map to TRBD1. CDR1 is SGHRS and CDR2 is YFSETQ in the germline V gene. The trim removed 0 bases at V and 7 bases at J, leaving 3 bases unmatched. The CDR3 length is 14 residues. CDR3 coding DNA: TGCGCCAGCAGCTTGGGGACAGGGCGGCAGCCCCAGCATTTT. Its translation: CASSLGTGRQPQHF.

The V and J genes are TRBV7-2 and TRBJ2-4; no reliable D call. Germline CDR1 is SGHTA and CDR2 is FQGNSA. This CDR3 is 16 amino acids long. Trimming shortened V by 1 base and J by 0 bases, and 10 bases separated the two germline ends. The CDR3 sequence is CASSLELLTAKNIQYF. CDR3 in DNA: TGTGCCAGCAGCTTAGAACTTCTTACAGCCAAAAACATTCAGTACTTC.

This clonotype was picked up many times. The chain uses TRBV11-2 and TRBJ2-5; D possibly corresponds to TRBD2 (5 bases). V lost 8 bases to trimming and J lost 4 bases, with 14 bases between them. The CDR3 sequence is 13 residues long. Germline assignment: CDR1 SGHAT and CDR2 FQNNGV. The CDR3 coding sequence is TGTGCCAGCTCCGGGGTAGGGCCAGAGACCCAGTACTTC. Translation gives CASSGVGPETQYF.

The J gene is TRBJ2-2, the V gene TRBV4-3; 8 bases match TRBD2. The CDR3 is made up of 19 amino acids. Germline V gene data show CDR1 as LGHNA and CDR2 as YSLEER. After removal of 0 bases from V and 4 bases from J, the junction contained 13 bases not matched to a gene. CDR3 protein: CASSQDYVGGGSPTGELFF. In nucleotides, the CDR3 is TGCGCCAGCAGCCAAGATTACGTCGGGGGGGGAAGTCCCACCGGGGAGCTGTTTTTT.